Following are 7 T cell receptor beta chains from one sample sequenced in a study of regulatory T cells in long-lasting Graves disease. As for time point: newly diagnosed GD, antithyroid drugs for less than 3 months. After RNA was extracted from PBMCs, the TCR library was made from it. Arm-PCR of CDR3 regions with iRepertoire HTBI primers generated TCR beta libraries. MiXCR, applied by TCRdb to the multiplex PCR reads, yields one record per CDR3 protein. The sample holds some 330,000 distinct CDR3 sequences, over 9.5% seen once. This sample was also put to use in a study of T cells in Graves' hyperthyroidism and ophthalmopathy.

Sequencing used peripheral blood mononuclear cells (PBMCs), obtained at new diagnosis, from a patient treated with antithyroid drugs. The receptors originated from a woman aged 18-29 years with Graves disease.

This clonotype turned up a few times. V is TRBV29-1 and J is TRBJ1-2; tentative D call: TRBD1 (6 bases). Germline V gene data show CDR1 as SQVTM and CDR2 as ANQGSEA. Between the trimmed V and J ends, which lost 8 bases and 6 bases, there was a span of 16 bases. CDR3 length equals 12 residues. DNA of the CDR3: TGCAGCCCCCCGCCGGGGGCCAATGGCTACACCTTC. Its protein product is CSPPPGANGYTF.

The genes are TRBV5-6 and TRBJ2-2; no clear D. The CDR3 has 19 residues. Germline V gene lookup returns CDR1 SGHDT and CDR2 YYEEEE. V was trimmed by 1 base and J by 0 bases, leaving 19 bases between them. The CDR3 bases are TGTGCCAGCAGCTTGCACCCCAGACCAGTTTTTGCGAACACCGGGGAGCTGTTTTTT. It is translated as CASSLHPRPVFANTGELFF.

This clonotype was counted at least ten times. The chain employs TRBV5-6 and TRBJ1-1, with D perhaps TRBD1 (5 bases). The V gene lost 1 base and the J gene lost 5 bases, with 12 bases spanning the gap. The CDR3 totals 14 residues. Germline CDR1 is SGHDT and CDR2 is YYEEEE. DNA for the CDR3: TGTGCCAGCAGCTTGATCTGGGGGAGTACTGAAGCTTTCTTT. This gives the protein CASSLIWGSTEAFF.

This clonotype was seen at least ten times. The chain combines TRBV27 with TRBJ2-1, with D maybe TRBD2 (5 bases). Trimming shortened V by 2 bases and J by 0 bases, and 11 bases separated the two germline ends. The germline CDR1 and CDR2 sequences are MNHEY and SMNVEV (reference sequence). The CDR3 has 16 residues. CDR3 coding DNA: TGTGCCAGCAGTTTACTCGGGGTAAGCTCCTACAATGAGCAGTTCTTC. This encodes CASSLLGVSSYNEQFF.

This clonotype was picked up many times. The CDR3 reads CASSRRQRGENTF. For the CDR3, the DNA is TGTGCCAGCAGCCGGAGACAGAGGGGGGAAAACACCTTC. The rearrangement links TRBV3-1 to TRBJ1-2; D might be TRBD1 (6 bases). Between the trimmed V and J ends, which lost 4 bases and 12 bases, there was a span of 18 bases. The length of the CDR3 is 13 residues. Germline CDR1 is LGHDT and CDR2 is YNNKEL (reference sequence).

This clonotype was counted at least ten times. This sequence joins TRBV12-5 and TRBJ2-3; 15 bases map to TRBD2. In germline, CDR1 is LGHNT, CDR2 FRNRAP. V shed 0 bases, J shed 0 bases, and the junction held 4 bases outside the gene matches. This CDR3 spans 19 amino acids. The CDR3 region has the DNA TGTGCTAGTGGTTTGGTCCATGGACTAGCGGGGGGGAGCACAGATACGCAGTATTTT. As protein: CASGLVHGLAGGSTDTQYF.

A note on this clonotype: Given a much more abundant clone one base away, this may be a read error. This chain's CDR3 is CASSFGGVGSRYNGQFF. Written as DNA, the CDR3 is TGTGCCAGCAGTTTCGGGGGAGTGGGGAGTAGGTACAATGGGCAGTTCTTC. This chain connects TRBV28 to TRBJ2-1; possibly TRBD2 for D (6 bases). The CDR3 has 17 residues. Per germline, CDR1 MDHEN and CDR2 SYDVKM.